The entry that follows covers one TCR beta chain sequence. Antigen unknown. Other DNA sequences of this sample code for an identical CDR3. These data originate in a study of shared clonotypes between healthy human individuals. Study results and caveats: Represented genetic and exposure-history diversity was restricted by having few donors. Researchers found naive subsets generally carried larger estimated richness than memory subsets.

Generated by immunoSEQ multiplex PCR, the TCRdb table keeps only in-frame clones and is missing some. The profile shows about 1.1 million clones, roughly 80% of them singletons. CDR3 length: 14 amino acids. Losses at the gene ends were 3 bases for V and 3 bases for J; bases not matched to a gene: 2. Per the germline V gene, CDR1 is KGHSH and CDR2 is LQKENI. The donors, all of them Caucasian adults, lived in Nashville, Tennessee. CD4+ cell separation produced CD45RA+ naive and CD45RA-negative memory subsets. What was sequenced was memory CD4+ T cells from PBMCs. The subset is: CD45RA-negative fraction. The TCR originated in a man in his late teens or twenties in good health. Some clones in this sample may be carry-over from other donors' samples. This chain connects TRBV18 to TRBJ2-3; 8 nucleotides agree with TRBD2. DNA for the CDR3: TGTGCCAGCTCACCTACTAGCGGAACAGATACGCAGTATTTT. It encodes CASSPTSGTDTQYF.